Below, 30 T cell receptor beta chains from the same sample are listed, as sequenced in a study of cytomegalovirus exposure and HLA in healthy donors. The PCR used 60 Vbeta and 13 Jbeta primers. Sequenced by immunoSEQ multiplex PCR; TCRdb stores in-frame clones only, minus some. The sample gives 150,000 to 200,000 clones, about 85% of which show up once; approximately 2% is in the top ten. Sequenced: PBMCs. The receptors come from a man aged 18 to 35 in good health and CMV-seropositive.

This clone came up once. The chain has TRBV6-6 and TRBJ1-1, with unresolved D. CDR1 MNHNY and CDR2 SVGAGI come from the germline V gene (reference sequence). There are 10 residues in the CDR3. V was clipped by 8 bases and J by 4 bases, with 5 bases between them. DNA for the CDR3: TGTGCCAGCGGGCCCACTGAAGCTTTCTTT. Encoded protein: CASGPTEAFF.

A note on this clone: The junction shows a germline mismatch at one end, possibly a read error. The chain recombines TRBV10-3 with TRBJ2-2, with a possible D match to TRBD1 (6 bases). The CDR3 extends over 16 amino acids. Germline V lookup: CDR1 ENHRY, CDR2 SYGVKD. CDR3 in amino acids: CAVSEQGTYNSGELFF. The CDR3 DNA follows: TGTGCCGTCAGTGAGCAGGGGACATACAATTCCGGGGAGCTGTTTTTT.

This sequence joins TRBV19 and TRBJ2-5; 16 nucleotides line up with TRBD2. CDR1 LNHDA and CDR2 SQIVND come from the germline V gene (reference sequence). CDR3 length equals 17 residues. V was clipped by 5 bases and J by 6 bases; unmatched bases: 9. CDR3 in DNA: TGTGCCAGTAGTCTCGGGACTAGCGGGGGGGCCTTAAAGACCCAGTACTTC. It codes for CASSLGTSGGALKTQYF.

The genes are TRBV5-4 and TRBJ2-7, with D perhaps TRBD1 (6 bases). Germline lookup yields CDR1 SGHNT and CDR2 YYREEE (reference sequence). The V end was cut by 4 bases, the J end by 3 bases, with 17 bases between. The CDR3 consists of 15 residues. Here the CDR3 DNA reads TGTGCCAGCAGCCAAGATTCGCAGGGGAACTACGAGCAGTACTTC. It codes for CASSQDSQGNYEQYF.

This rearrangement joins TRBV7-2 to TRBJ1-4; D perhaps matches TRBD1 (6 bases). V lost 2 bases, J lost 1 base, and 8 bases lay in between. The CDR3 spans 15 residues. Looked up from germline, CDR1 is SGHTA and CDR2 is FQGNSA. CDR3 residues: CASSLTGRTNEKLFF. The DNA of the CDR3 is TGTGCCAGCAGCTTAACAGGGAGAACTAATGAAAAACTGTTTTTT. Full variable domain (outside the CDR3, taken from reference TRBV7-2 and TRBJ1-4): GAGVSQSPSNKVTEKGKDVELRCDPISGHTALYWYRQSLGQGLEFLIYFQGNSAPDKSGLPSDRFSAERTGGSVSTLTIQRTQQEDSAVYLCASSLTGRTNEKLFFGSGTQLSVL.

The chain employs TRBV11-3 and TRBJ2-6, with D maybe TRBD1 (6 bases). The CDR3 sequence is 17 residues long. CDR1 and CDR2 (germline): SGHNT, YENEEA. Trimming took off 3 bases at V and 0 bases at J, with 12 bases between the two ends. CDR3 DNA sequence: TGTGCCAGCAGCTTTCCGGACAGTTACTCTGGGGCCAACGTCCTGACTTTC. Translated: CASSFPDSYSGANVLTF.

The chain is built from TRBV29-1 and TRBJ2-5; D is uncertain. The V end lost 4 bases, the J end lost 2 bases, and 5 bases lay between the germline ends. CDR3 length: 11 amino acids. Germline V gives CDR1 SQVTM, CDR2 ANQGSEA. The CDR3 region is CSVAQQETQYF. Here the CDR3 DNA reads TGCAGCGTTGCCCAGCAAGAGACCCAGTACTTC.

This clone was seen a single time. V gene TRBV12-5 combines with J gene TRBJ1-2; D possibly corresponds to TRBD1 (5 bases). The V gene's germline CDR1 is LGHNT and CDR2 FRNRAP. Deletions cut 1 base from V and 1 base from J, with 10 bases between. The CDR3 extends over 15 amino acids. This CDR3 reads CASGLATGGNYGYTF. CDR3 bases: TGTGCTAGTGGTTTGGCTACGGGGGGTAACTATGGCTACACCTTC. Supplemented by reference TRBV12-5 and TRBJ1-2, the full variable domain reads DARVTQTPRHKVTEMGQEVTMRCQPILGHNTVFWYRQTMMQGLELLAYFRNRAPLDDSGMPKDRFSAEMPDATLATLKIQPSEPRDSAVYFCASGLATGGNYGYTFGSGTRLTVV.

The chain links TRBV19 to TRBJ2-7; possibly TRBD2 for D (6 bases). Germline CDR1 and CDR2: LNHDA and SQIVND (reference sequence). With 1 base removed from V and 2 bases from J, the gap between germline ends came to 12 bases. This CDR3 contains 15 residues. The CDR3 DNA follows: TGTGCCAGTAGTATAGTGGGCGGGGAAACCTACGAGCAGTACTTC. This sequence encodes CASSIVGGETYEQYF.

This clone occurred once. Mismatch with germline at one junction end may stem from a read error. The chain carries TRBV7-7 and TRBJ2-2; 10 bases align to TRBD2. Germline V gene lookup returns CDR1 SSHAT and CDR2 FNYEAQ (reference sequence). The CDR3 loop spans 15 amino acids. The CDR3 here is CASSLGTSVSGELFF. The CDR3 nucleotides are TGTGCTAGCAGCTTGGGGACTAGCGTTTCCGGGGAGCTGTTTTTT.

V gene TRBV4-2 combines with J gene TRBJ2-5, with D possibly matching TRBD1 (6 bases). The germline gives CDR1 LGHNA, CDR2 YNFKEQ. The ends were cut back, 0 bases at V and 1 base at J, with 9 bases in the middle. The CDR3 has 15 residues. The CDR3 DNA follows: TGTGCCAGCAGCCAAGATGGCAGGGGCCAAGAGACCCAGTACTTC. This gives the protein CASSQDGRGQETQYF.

This chain uses TRBV12-5 with TRBJ1-2, with 7 bases identical to TRBD1. This CDR3 region has 15 residues. After removal of 1 base from V and 5 bases from J, the junction contained 7 bases not matched to a gene. Germline V gene data show CDR1 as LGHNT and CDR2 as FRNRAP. CDR3 loop: CASGLDPGQRYGYTF. The DNA for the CDR3 is TGTGCTAGTGGTTTGGATCCGGGACAGCGTTATGGCTACACCTTC.

This sequence joins TRBV6-6 and TRBJ1-2, with TRBD1 matching over 8 bases. Germline V lookup: CDR1 MNHNY, CDR2 SVGAGI (reference sequence). This CDR3 contains 14 residues. V dropped 2 bases and J dropped 6; count of bases not matched to a gene: 5. The CDR3 sequence is CASSYTAQGDGYTF. The CDR3 DNA follows: TGTGCCAGCAGTTACACGGCACAGGGGGATGGCTACACCTTC.

The table lists this clone with a count of one. The V call is TRBV5-1, the J call TRBJ2-3, with no clear D. The CDR3 has 15 residues. The V and J ends lost 4 bases and 2 bases respectively, with 14 bases between them. Per germline, CDR1 SGHRS and CDR2 YFSETQ. Here the CDR3 reads CASSPVPTVTDTQYF. CDR3 nucleotide sequence: TGCGCCAGCAGCCCGGTCCCTACCGTCACAGATACGCAGTATTTT. The whole variable domain, filled in from reference TRBV5-1 and TRBJ2-3, reads KAGVTQTPRYLIKTRGQQVTLSCSPISGHRSVSWYQQTPGQGLQFLFEYFSETQRNKGNFPGRFSGRQFSNSRSEMNVSTLELGDSALYLCASSPVPTVTDTQYFGPGTRLTVL.

This clone occurred a few times. The rearrangement uses TRBV5-1 and TRBJ2-3; 9 nucleotides agree with TRBD1. Looked up from germline, CDR1 is SGHRS and CDR2 is YFSETQ. J gave up 1 base and V 1 base, and 1 base lay outside the gene matches. CDR3 length: 15 amino acids. CDR3 in amino acids: CASSLTGGGTDTQYF. CDR3 nucleotide sequence: TGCGCCAGCAGCTTGACAGGGGGCGGCACAGATACGCAGTATTTT.

The rearrangement joins TRBV7-3 to TRBJ2-4; 10 bases align to TRBD1. This CDR3 region has 15 residues. V lost 5 bases and J lost 8; bases outside the gene matches: 9. The germline CDR1 and CDR2 sequences are SGHTA and FQGTGA. The CDR3 spells CASSPLGQGQDIQYF. CDR3 bases: TGTGCCAGCAGCCCCTTGGGACAGGGGCAAGACATTCAGTACTTC.

The chain recombines TRBV5-1 with TRBJ2-1, with TRBD2 identical over 8 bases. Germline V lookup: CDR1 SGHRS, CDR2 YFSETQ. The CDR3 sequence is 15 residues long. With V trimmed by 1 base and J by 10 bases, 10 bases remained unmatched. In DNA form, the CDR3 reads TGCGCCAGCAGCTTGATCCCGGCCTCGGGGGGGGAGCAGTTCTTC. This codes for CASSLIPASGGEQFF.

The chain joins TRBV10-1 to TRBJ1-1; D is possibly TRBD1 (5 bases). Germline-derived CDR1 and CDR2 are WNHNN and SYGVQD (reference sequence). The V and J ends lost 11 bases and 3 bases respectively, with 16 bases between them. The CDR3 extends over 13 amino acids. The chain's CDR3 is CAGTRPGDTEAFF. CDR3 in DNA: TGCGCCGGAACCAGGCCGGGGGACACTGAAGCTTTCTTT.

This clone appeared once. This chain uses TRBV7-9 with TRBJ1-2; D possibly corresponds to TRBD1 (6 bases). V was pared by 5 bases and J by 4 bases, with 11 bases between. Germline CDR1 and CDR2: SEHNR and FQNEAQ (reference sequence). This CDR3 region has 13 residues. As DNA, the CDR3 is TGTGCCAGCAGCCCGACAGGAGGCTATGGCTACACCTTC. Translated: CASSPTGGYGYTF.

This clone has only a few counts. The chain uses TRBV4-3 and TRBJ1-5; no clear D gene. CDR1 and CDR2 from the germline V gene are LGHNA and YSLEER. This CDR3 region has 13 residues. Trimming stripped 1 base from V and 3 bases from J, with 4 bases between. In nucleotides, the CDR3 is TGCGCCAGCAGCCAAGGCGTCAATCAGCCCCAGCATTTT. Its protein is CASSQGVNQPQHF.

This rearrangement joins TRBV27 to TRBJ2-7; TRBD1 aligns across 7 bases. Germline values: CDR1 MNHEY, CDR2 SMNVEV (reference sequence). The CDR3 length is 12 residues. V gave up 5 bases and J gave up 5 bases; unmatched junction bases: 3. The DNA of the CDR3 is TGTGCCAGCAGTACGACAGGGAACGAGCAGTACTTC. This gives the protein CASSTTGNEQYF.

This chain connects TRBV18 to TRBJ2-2; D uncertain. The V end lost 2 bases, the J end lost 6 bases, and 4 bases lay between the germline ends. The CDR3 sequence is 12 residues long. CDR1 is KGHSH and CDR2 is LQKENI in the germline V gene. The CDR3, as DNA: TGTGCCAGCTCACCAGGGCCCGGGGAGCTGTTTTTT. Translated, it gives CASSPGPGELFF.

V gene TRBV7-6 combines with J gene TRBJ1-1; 12 bases fit TRBD1. The V gene's germline CDR1 is SGHVS and CDR2 FNYEAQ. With 2 bases clipped from V and 3 bases from J, the junction kept 10 bases outside the gene matches. The CDR3 runs to 18 residues. CDR3 in amino acids: CASSLMGQGAGMDTEAFF. The CDR3 DNA sequence: TGTGCCAGCAGCTTAATGGGACAGGGGGCAGGGATGGACACTGAAGCTTTCTTT.

The chain is built from TRBV5-6 and TRBJ2-4; a weak D match, TRBD1 (6 bases). V was clipped by 3 bases and J by 9 bases, with 16 bases between them. Looked up from germline, CDR1 is SGHDT and CDR2 is YYEEEE. The CDR3 sequence is 14 residues long. CDR3 sequence reads: CASSSRDTVSIQYF. The CDR3 nucleotides read TGTGCCAGCAGCTCCCGGGACACGGTTTCCATTCAGTACTTC. Complete variable domain (other parts from reference TRBV5-6 and TRBJ2-4): DAGVTQSPTHLIKTRGQQVTLRCSPKSGHDTVSWYQQALGQGPQFIFQYYEEEERQRGNFPDRFSGHQFPNYSSELNVNALLLGDSALYLCASSSRDTVSIQYFGAGTRLSVL.

The chain is built from TRBV5-8 and TRBJ1-4, with D uncertain. Germline CDR1 reads SGHTS; CDR2 reads YDEGEE. Between the trimmed V and J ends, which lost 4 bases and 0 bases, there was a span of 10 bases. The CDR3 runs to 15 residues. CDR3 nucleotides: TGTGCCAGCAGCCGGCCCCGGGCAACTAATGAAAAACTGTTTTTT. This gives the protein CASSRPRATNEKLFF.

This chain uses TRBV5-1 with TRBJ2-5; perhaps TRBD2 as D (5 bases). V dropped 0 bases and J dropped 5 bases, with 11 bases sitting between them. Looked up from germline, CDR1 is SGHRS and CDR2 is YFSETQ. The CDR3 spans 14 residues. The CDR3 sequence: CASSLGVRRETQYF. CDR3 nucleotides: TGCGCCAGCAGCTTGGGGGTGAGGAGGGAGACCCAGTACTTC.

The chain carries TRBV30 and TRBJ2-1, with 8 bases fitting TRBD1. Germline values: CDR1 GTSNPN, CDR2 SVGIG (reference sequence). J was trimmed by 5 bases and V by 8 bases; bases with no gene match: 11. The CDR3 contains 14 residues. CDR3 loop: CARGQGNLDNEQFF. CDR3 DNA sequence: TGTGCCCGCGGACAGGGAAACCTAGACAATGAGCAGTTCTTC.

This clone was seen a single time. This chain uses TRBV7-2 with TRBJ1-2; D possibly corresponds to TRBD1 (5 bases). Between the trimmed V and J ends, which lost 2 bases and 4 bases, there was a span of 17 bases. The CDR3 is made up of 16 amino acids. Germline loops: CDR1 SGHTA, CDR2 FQGNSA. CDR3: CASSLNYGAASYGYTF. CDR3 DNA: TGTGCCAGCAGCTTAAACTATGGGGCAGCGTCCTATGGCTACACCTTC.

The chain joins TRBV6-5 to TRBJ2-5, with D unresolved. V lost 6 bases and J lost 5, with 10 bases in between. The CDR3 is 12 residues long. CDR1 and CDR2 from the germline V gene are MNHEY and SVGAGI. The chain's CDR3 is CASSPSGETQYF. Written as DNA, the CDR3 is TGTGCCAGCAGCCCTTCAGGCGAGACCCAGTACTTC.

The chain has TRBV9 and TRBJ2-5, with 8 bases matching TRBD2. The CDR3 is 13 residues long. The V gene's germline CDR1 is SGDLS and CDR2 YYNGEE. J lost 5 bases, V lost 2 bases, and 2 bases had no gene match. Written as DNA, the CDR3 is TGTGCCAGCAGCGTCGGGACTAGGGAGACCCAGTACTTC. It is translated as CASSVGTRETQYF.